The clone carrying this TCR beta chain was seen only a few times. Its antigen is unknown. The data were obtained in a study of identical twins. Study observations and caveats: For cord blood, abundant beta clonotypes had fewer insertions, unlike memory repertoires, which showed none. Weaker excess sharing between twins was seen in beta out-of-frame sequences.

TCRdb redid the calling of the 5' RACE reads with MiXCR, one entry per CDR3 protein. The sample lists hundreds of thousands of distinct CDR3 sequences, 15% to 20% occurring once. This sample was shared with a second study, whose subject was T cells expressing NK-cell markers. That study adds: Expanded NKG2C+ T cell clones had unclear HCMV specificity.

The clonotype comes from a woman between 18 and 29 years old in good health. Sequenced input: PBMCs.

This CDR3 is CSVVEERLIYEQYF. CDR3 bases: TGCAGCGTTGTGGAAGAACGGCTGATCTACGAGCAGTACTTC. The V gene is TRBV29-1, the J gene TRBJ2-7, with D unresolved. In germline, CDR1 is SQVTM, CDR2 ANQGSEA. V was cut by 4 bases and J by 3 bases, with 16 bases left in between. The CDR3 is 14 residues long.